This is a list of T cell receptor beta chains from one sample in a study of T-cell reconstitution after alpha-beta-depleted transplantation in children. TCRdb redid the calling of the PCR reads with MiXCR, one entry per CDR3 protein. The sample shows 130,000 to 150,000 distinct CDR3 sequences, about 9% of them seen only once. The material was PBMCs, mostly from graft donor cells, obtained 180 days after TCRalphabeta/CD19-depleted stem cell transplant. All receptors come from a female patient aged 2 to 10 who had a stem cell transplant for congenital amegakaryocytic thrombocytopenia, so the T cells may come from the graft donor. CDR3s include the opening cysteine and the closing phenylalanine or tryptophan. D genes are given only for firm matches. Size is omitted from some rows. Given values are once, few, many or a class for expanded clones.

TRBJ2-3 | - | many | TRBV18 | CASSPAGGRTDTQYF | TGTGCCAGCTCCCCAGCCGGGGGCCGCACAGATACGCAGTATTTT
TRBJ2-7 | - | many | TRBV18 | CASSPGLTDYEQYF | TGTGCCAGCTCCCCCGGACTGACGGACTACGAGCAGTACTTC
TRBJ2-5 | - | few | TRBV5-1 | CASSIGQFGETQYF | TGCGCCAGCAGCATTGGACAGTTTGGCGAGACCCAGTACTTC
TRBJ1-1 | - | many | TRBV30 | CAWSNSPEAFF | TGTGCCTGGTCCAATTCGCCTGAAGCTTTCTTT
TRBJ1-2 | - | - | TRBV30 | CAWSVRQTNYGYTF | TGTGCCTGGAGTGTAAGACAGACTAACTATGGCTACACCTTC
TRBJ2-6 | TRBD1 | once | TRBV6-1 | CASQSRYRGVGANVLTF | TGTGCCAGCCAATCCCGGTACAGGGGTGTGGGGGCCAACGTCCTGACTTTC
TRBJ2-7 | - | many | TRBV28 | CASSLGGRINEQYF | TGTGCCAGCAGTTTAGGGGGGCGCATCAACGAGCAGTACTTC
TRBJ2-2 | - | many | TRBV5-6 | CASSLLGQSNTGELFF | TGTGCCAGCAGCTTGCTCGGACAGTCGAACACCGGGGAGCTGTTTTTT
TRBJ2-3 | TRBD2 | - | TRBV20-1 | CSARGFMGGPTDTQYF | TGCAGTGCGAGAGGTTTTATGGGAGGGCCCACAGATACGCAGTATTTT
TRBJ1-2 | - | few | TRBV28 | CASSLSGGGYTF | TGTGCCAGCAGTTTATCCGGGGGTGGCTACACCTTC
TRBJ1-2 | - | many | TRBV10-3 | CAISESGVGYTF | TGTGCCATCAGTGAGTCGGGTGTTGGCTACACCTTC
TRBJ2-7 | - | many | TRBV10-3 | CAISVRSPGYEQYF | TGTGCCATCAGTGTGCGATCCCCGGGCTACGAGCAGTACTTC
TRBJ2-1 | - | few | TRBV5-5 | CASSLGRLGGDEQFF | TGTGCCAGCAGCTTGGGCAGGCTGGGGGGCGATGAGCAGTTCTTC
TRBJ2-7 | - | - | TRBV28 | CASRRGGVYEQYF | TGTGCCAGCCGGAGGGGGGGGGTCTACGAGCAGTACTTC
TRBJ1-1 | - | many | TRBV20-1 | CSAVPGFTEAFF | TGCAGTGCTGTCCCGGGGTTCACTGAAGCTTTCTTT
TRBJ1-2 | - | few | TRBV24-1 | CATSDLLRPKGYTF | TGTGCCACCAGTGATTTGCTACGGCCTAAGGGCTACACCTTC
TRBJ2-1 | TRBD2 | few | TRBV29-1 | CSVGGLAGVNEQFF | TGCAGCGTTGGGGGACTAGCGGGGGTCAATGAGCAGTTCTTC
TRBJ1-1 | - | few | TRBV10-3 | CAISVDRMNTEAFF | TGTGCCATCAGTGTGGACAGAATGAACACTGAAGCTTTCTTT
TRBJ2-1 | - | many | TRBV29-1 | CSVGPFFFRRDNEQFF | TGCAGCGTTGGTCCTTTTTTTTTTCGGCGGGACAATGAGCAGTTCTTC
TRBJ2-7 | - | few | TRBV5-1 | CASSATHNPYEQYF | TGCGCCAGCAGCGCCACCCATAATCCCTACGAGCAGTACTTC
TRBJ2-5 | - | few | TRBV30 | CAWSTGTQETQYF | TGTGCCTGGAGTACAGGTACCCAAGAGACCCAGTACTTC
TRBJ2-7 | - | many | TRBV10-3 | CAISGSRDAYEQYF | TGTGCCATCAGTGGTTCCAGGGACGCCTACGAGCAGTACTTC
TRBJ2-5 | TRBD2 | many | TRBV6-1 | CASSEAKLAGLEIETQYF | TGTGCCAGCAGTGAAGCGAAGCTAGCGGGACTGGAAATAGAGACCCAGTACTTC
TRBJ1-2 | - | - | TRBV7-8 | CASSLALSLRSYTF | TGTGCCAGCAGCTTAGCCCTATCCCTCCGGAGCTACACCTTC
TRBJ2-2 | - | many | TRBV20-1 | CSARGGKGFTGELFF | TGCAGTGCTAGGGGCGGGAAAGGTTTCACCGGGGAGCTGTTTTTT
TRBJ2-3 | - | many | TRBV20-1 | CSARVDSVADTQYF | TGCAGTGCTAGGGTGGACAGTGTTGCAGATACGCAGTATTTT
TRBJ2-2 | - | - | TRBV4-2 | CAMSPGVGRGHTGELFF | TGTGCCATGAGCCCTGGGGTCGGGAGAGGGCACACCGGGGAGCTGTTTTTT
TRBJ2-3 | - | few | TRBV5-1 | CASSPATSPSTDTQYF | TGCGCCAGCAGCCCCGCGACATCCCCTAGCACAGATACGCAGTATTTT
TRBJ1-3 | - | many | TRBV10-3 | CAISDRAYGNTIYF | TGTGCCATCAGTGACAGGGCATACGGAAACACCATATATTTT
TRBJ2-3 | TRBD2 | many | TRBV12-3/TRBV12-4 | CASSGPGLADTQYF | TGTGCCAGCAGCGGACCGGGACTAGCAGATACGCAGTATTTT
TRBJ2-7 | - | many | TRBV28 | CASTPSPRGSEQYF | TGTGCCAGCACTCCCTCCCCCAGGGGATCCGAGCAGTACTTC
TRBJ2-1 | TRBD2 | many | TRBV3-1 | CASSQELAGGVGEQFF | TGTGCCAGCAGCCAAGAACTAGCGGGAGGAGTTGGTGAGCAGTTCTTC
TRBJ2-7 | - | few | TRBV18 | CASSPGRERNEQYF | TGTGCCAGCTCACCAGGTAGGGAACGAAACGAGCAGTACTTC
TRBJ1-5 | - | few | TRBV7-8 | CASSLAGIPQHF | TGTGCCAGCAGCTTGGCCGGAATTCCCCAGCATTTT
TRBJ2-3 | - | many | TRBV20-1 | CSARDGANAYTDTQYF | TGCAGTGCTAGAGATGGCGCCAATGCTTACACAGATACGCAGTATTTT
TRBJ2-7 | - | - | TRBV7-8 | CASSLPHLEQYF | TGTGCCAGCAGCTTACCCCACCTCGAGCAGTACTTC
TRBJ2-2 | TRBD1 | many | TRBV12-3/TRBV12-4 | CASSTLRDRGPVSTGELFF | TGTGCCAGCAGTACGCTCCGGGACAGGGGCCCCGTTAGCACCGGGGAGCTGTTTTTT
TRBJ2-2 | TRBD1 | many | TRBV20-1 | CSAPQGSTSTGELFF | TGCAGTGCCCCACAGGGGTCAACCTCCACCGGGGAGCTGTTTTTT
TRBJ2-7 | - | - | TRBV6-2/TRBV6-3 | CASNRDGLSYEQYF | TGTGCCAGCAACAGAGACGGGCTCTCCTACGAGCAGTACTTC